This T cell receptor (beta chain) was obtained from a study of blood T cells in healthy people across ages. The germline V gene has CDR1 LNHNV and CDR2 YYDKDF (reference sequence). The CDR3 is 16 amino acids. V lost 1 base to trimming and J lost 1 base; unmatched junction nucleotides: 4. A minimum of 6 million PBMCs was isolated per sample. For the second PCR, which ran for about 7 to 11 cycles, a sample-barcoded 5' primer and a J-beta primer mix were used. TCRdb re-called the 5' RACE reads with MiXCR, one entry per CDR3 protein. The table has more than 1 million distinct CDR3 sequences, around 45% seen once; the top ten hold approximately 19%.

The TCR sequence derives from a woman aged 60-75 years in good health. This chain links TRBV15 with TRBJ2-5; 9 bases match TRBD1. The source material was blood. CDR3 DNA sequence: TGTGCCACCAGCAGAGGTGGACAGGGGATCCAAGAGACCCAGTACTTC. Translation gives CATSRGGQGIQETQYF.